This T cell receptor beta chain was sequenced in a study of technical replicates of blood from four donors. Germline V lookup: CDR1 MNHEY, CDR2 SMNVEV (reference sequence). The CDR3 loop spans 11 amino acids. Between the trimmed V and J ends, which lost 5 bases and 2 bases, there was a span of 4 bases. Assay used: immunoSEQ multiplex PCR; TCRdb lists only in-frame clones, some missing. The sample records 80,000 to 95,000 clones, around 96% being singletons. Sequencing was performed on T cells isolated from PBMCs. The clonotype was recovered from a human donor in good health. The J gene is TRBJ2-7, the V gene TRBV27; no reliable D call. In nucleotides, the CDR3 is TGTGCCAGCAGTCCCGCCTACGAGCAGTACTTC. Translation: CASSPAYEQYF.